These 26 T cell receptor beta chains originate from one sample sequenced in a study of cytomegalovirus exposure and HLA in healthy donors. The PCR employed 60 Vbeta primers together with 13 Jbeta primers. Only in-frame clones appear in the TCRdb table, and some are missing; sequencing was by immunoSEQ multiplex PCR. Of some 88,000 clones in the sample, 63% were seen once. The sequencing sample was made of PBMCs. All receptors come from a woman aged 30 to 39 in good health and CMV-seronegative.

This chain joins TRBV4-2 and TRBJ1-2; D is possibly TRBD1 (5 bases). Germline V gives CDR1 LGHNA, CDR2 YNFKEQ. This CDR3 is built from 14 residues. V lost 0 bases to trimming and J lost 3 bases, with 8 bases between them. The CDR3 loop reads CASSQDKGYYGYTF. The CDR3 DNA follows: TGTGCCAGCAGCCAAGATAAGGGGTACTATGGCTACACCTTC.

The chain links TRBV20-1 to TRBJ2-1; TRBD1 might be the D (6 bases). Trimming shortened V by 5 bases and J by 10 bases, and 9 bases separated the two germline ends. The CDR3 extends over 10 amino acids. Germline values: CDR1 DFQATT, CDR2 SNEGSKA (reference sequence). The CDR3 spells CSAGTREQFF. DNA of the CDR3: TGCAGTGCTGGGACAAGGGAGCAGTTCTTC.

V usage is TRBV5-4 and J usage is TRBJ2-3; 10 nucleotides match TRBD2. The CDR3 is 17 residues long. Germline-derived CDR1 and CDR2 are SGHNT and YYREEE (reference sequence). J gave up 6 bases and V 4 bases, and 14 bases lay outside the gene matches. Here the CDR3 reads CASSTPLAGAYVDTQYF. CDR3 nucleotide sequence: TGTGCCAGCAGCACCCCTCTAGCGGGGGCGTATGTGGATACGCAGTATTTT.

This clone was detected only a few times. The rearrangement uses TRBV6-5 and TRBJ1-2, with 10 bases aligning to TRBD1. The germline V gene has CDR1 MNHEY and CDR2 SVGAGI. The ends lost 6 bases at V and 9 bases at J; junction bases unmatched: 13. CDR3 length: 15 amino acids. DNA for the CDR3: TGTGCCAGCAGCCAACGTCAGACAGGGGGCTTGAGCTACACCTTC. Translated: CASSQRQTGGLSYTF.

The gene calls are TRBV9 and TRBJ2-3, with 9 bases matching TRBD2. After removal of 0 bases from V and 6 bases from J, the junction contained 8 bases not matched to a gene. The CDR3 covers 16 residues. The germline V gene encodes CDR1 SGDLS and CDR2 YYNGEE. The CDR3 reads CASSVAAGGLRDTQYF. CDR3 bases: TGTGCCAGCAGCGTAGCGGCGGGGGGGCTTAGGGATACGCAGTATTTT.

This clone was observed a handful of times. The chain couples TRBV7-8 to TRBJ2-1, with D possibly TRBD1 on 6 matching bases. The CDR3 is 15 residues long. Germline V gene data show CDR1 as SGHVS and CDR2 as FQNEAQ. The germline V and J ends were trimmed by 4 bases and 1 base, with 11 bases remaining between them. The CDR3 protein is CASSSVQGSYNEQFF. Written as DNA, the CDR3 is TGTGCCAGCAGCTCCGTACAGGGATCCTACAATGAGCAGTTCTTC.

The chain links TRBV6-4 to TRBJ2-5; the match to TRBD2 covers 10 bases. Looked up from germline, CDR1 is MRHNA and CDR2 is SNTAGT. J was trimmed by 4 bases and V by 3 bases; bases with no gene match: 20. CDR3 length: 20 residues. The CDR3 DNA reads as TGTGCCAGCAGTGAGCTCTATGGGGCTAGCGGGGGCCTAGGAATAGAGACCCAGTACTTC. Amino acids: CASSELYGASGGLGIETQYF.

The chain has TRBV6-6 and TRBJ1-2; maybe TRBD1 (5 bases). Germline V lookup: CDR1 MNHNY, CDR2 SVGAGI (reference sequence). V was shortened by 0 bases and J by 5 bases, with 16 bases between the two germline ends. The CDR3 extends over 16 amino acids. The CDR3 sequence: CASSYSSETGTYGYTF. DNA of the CDR3: TGTGCCAGCAGTTACTCGTCCGAGACGGGGACTTATGGCTACACCTTC.

This rearrangement joins TRBV6-5 to TRBJ2-7; possibly TRBD1 for D (5 bases). Germline CDR1 MNHEY, CDR2 SVGAGI. V lost 0 bases and J lost 5, with 14 bases in between. This CDR3 spans 15 amino acids. The CDR3 reads CASSYSAGPNDEQYF. The CDR3 nucleotides read TGTGCCAGCAGTTACTCAGCAGGGCCCAATGACGAGCAGTACTTC.

The table lists this clone with a few counts. The chain uses TRBV5-1 and TRBJ1-1, with D hard to call. Germline V gives CDR1 SGHRS, CDR2 YFSETQ. The CDR3 consists of 11 residues. V was pared by 5 bases and J by 8 bases, with 10 bases between. The CDR3 region is CASRLGREAFF. The CDR3 DNA follows: TGCGCCAGCAGACTCGGGAGGGAAGCTTTCTTT.

The rearrangement joins TRBV5-1 to TRBJ2-7; 7 positions match TRBD1. The CDR3 length is 15 residues. After removal of 3 bases from V and 0 bases from J, the junction contained 6 bases not matched to a gene. CDR1 and CDR2 from the germline V gene are SGHRS and YFSETQ. CDR3 nucleotide sequence: TGCGCCAGCAGCTGGACAGGCCCCAGCTCCTACGAGCAGTACTTC. As protein: CASSWTGPSSYEQYF.

This clone came up a few times. One end of the junction fails to match germline, which may point to a read error. Other DNA sequences within the sample encode an identical CDR3. V is TRBV9 and J is TRBJ1-6; D is possibly TRBD1 (5 bases). Germline V gene sequence: CDR1 SGDLS, CDR2 YYNGEE. This CDR3 region has 16 residues. The CDR3 coding sequence is TGTGCCAGCAGCGTAGAGGGAACAGGTGGTAATTCCCCCCTCCACTTT. The encoded protein is CASSVEGTGGNSPLHF.

This clone was seen more than once but under ten times. This chain connects TRBV7-2 to TRBJ1-4, with a tentative D call TRBD1 (6 bases). Deletions cut 5 bases from V and 5 bases from J, with 15 bases between. This CDR3 comprises 15 residues. Germline-derived CDR1 and CDR2 are SGHTA and FQGNSA. Here the CDR3 DNA reads TGTGCCAGCAGCGGGGGGGCAGGGCTAAATGAAAAACTGTTTTTT. It is translated as CASSGGAGLNEKLFF. Looking up the rest from reference TRBV7-2 and TRBJ1-4 gives the full variable domain: GAGVSQSPSNKVTEKGKDVELRCDPISGHTALYWYRQSLGQGLEFLIYFQGNSAPDKSGLPSDRFSAERTGGSVSTLTIQRTQQEDSAVYLCASSGGAGLNEKLFFGSGTQLSVL.

V usage is TRBV21-1 and J usage is TRBJ2-1; the table assigns TRBD2, which was not confirmed against the DNA. TRBV21-1 is classified as a pseudogene. The CDR3 is 17 residues long. The CDR3 loop is CASRTSLRGGSYNEQFF. The CDR3 region has the DNA TGTGCCAGCAGGACAAGCCTACGGGGGGGCTCCTACAATGAGCAGTTCTTC.

The genes are TRBV4-3 and TRBJ1-2; TRBD1 agrees at 8 bases. CDR1 and CDR2 from the germline V gene are LGHNA and YSLEER. This CDR3 region has 16 residues. J gave up 5 bases and V 0 bases, and 8 bases lay outside the gene matches. The DNA for the CDR3 is TGCGCCAGCAGCCAAGATTTCACAGGGGGTATTTATGGCTACACCTTC. Residues: CASSQDFTGGIYGYTF.

The J gene is TRBJ2-2, the V gene TRBV11-3; D possibly corresponds to TRBD2 (5 bases). From germline, CDR1 is SGHNT and CDR2 YENEEA. V shed 4 bases and J shed 1 base, with 10 bases lying between them. This CDR3 is built from 15 residues. The CDR3 is CASSSGSLNTGELFF. The CDR3 DNA reads TGTGCCAGCAGCTCGGGGAGCCTGAACACCGGGGAGCTGTTTTTT. Combining the CDR3 with reference TRBV11-3 and TRBJ2-2 gives the whole variable domain EAGVVQSPRYKIIEKKQPVAFWCNPISGHNTLYWYLQNLGQGPELLIRYENEEAVDDSQLPKDRFSAERLKGVDSTLKIQPAELGDSAVYLCASSSGSLNTGELFFGEGSRLTVL.

The V call is TRBV27, the J call TRBJ2-7; the D gene is possibly TRBD1 (7 bases). V lost 9 bases and J lost 2, with 17 bases in between. The CDR3 runs to 14 residues. Germline V gene lookup returns CDR1 MNHEY and CDR2 SMNVEV (reference sequence). CDR3 region: CARIQGGGPYEQYF. CDR3 bases: TGTGCCAGGATCCAGGGGGGAGGCCCCTACGAGCAGTACTTC.

The V call is TRBV30, the J call TRBJ2-4; the D gene is possibly TRBD1 (6 bases). Germline CDR1 reads GTSNPN; CDR2 reads SVGIG (reference sequence). The length of the CDR3 is 14 residues. V was clipped by 4 bases and J by 0 bases, with 10 bases between them. In DNA form, the CDR3 reads TGTGCCTGGACTACACAGGGAGCCAAAAACATTCAGTACTTC. Amino acid sequence: CAWTTQGAKNIQYF. The complete variable domain, with remaining parts taken from reference TRBV30 and TRBJ2-4, reads SQTIHQWPATLVQPVGSPLSLECTVEGTSNPNLYWYRQAAGRGLQLLFYSVGIGQISSEVPQNLSASRPQDRQFILSSKKLLLSDSGFYLCAWTTQGAKNIQYFGAGTRLSVL.

V usage is TRBV9 and J usage is TRBJ1-3; TRBD1 might be the D (6 bases). The CDR3 extends over 16 amino acids. CDR1 and CDR2 from the germline V gene are SGDLS and YYNGEE. The ends were cut back, 6 bases at V and 2 bases at J, with 18 bases in the middle. DNA for the CDR3: TGTGCCAGCAACTTAGGGCCGACAGGAACTGGAAACACCATATATTTT. It encodes CASNLGPTGTGNTIYF. Variable domain in full (rest from reference TRBV9 and TRBJ1-3): DSGVTQTPKHLITATGQRVTLRCSPRSGDLSVYWYQQSLDQGLQFLIQYYNGEERAKGNILERFSAQQFPDLHSELNLSSLELGDSALYFCASNLGPTGTGNTIYFGEGSWLTVV.

This clone was seen only a few times. This chain links TRBV2 with TRBJ1-5, with D perhaps TRBD1 (5 bases). CDR1 SNHLY and CDR2 FYNNEI come from the germline V gene. The CDR3 loop spans 13 amino acids. V was shortened by 7 bases and J by 4 bases, with 11 bases between the two germline ends. The CDR3 is CASNTGGNQPQHF. For the CDR3, the DNA is TGTGCCAGCAACACAGGTGGAAATCAGCCCCAGCATTTT.

This chain links TRBV19 with TRBJ1-4; D gene unclear. CDR1 and CDR2 from the germline V gene are LNHDA and SQIVND (reference sequence). The germline V and J ends were trimmed by 3 bases and 0 bases, with 11 bases remaining between them. The CDR3 is made up of 16 amino acids. This CDR3 reads CASSIQTHATNEKLFF. The DNA of the CDR3 is TGTGCCAGTAGTATTCAGACACACGCAACTAATGAAAAACTGTTTTTT. The full variable domain, its missing parts supplied by reference TRBV19 and TRBJ1-4, is DGGITQSPKYLFRKEGQNVTLSCEQNLNHDAMYWYRQDPGQGLRLIYYSQIVNDFQKGDIAEGYSVSREKKESFPLTVTSAQKNPTAFYLCASSIQTHATNEKLFFGSGTQLSVL.

This chain connects TRBV30 to TRBJ1-1; TRBD1 aligns across 9 bases. The CDR3 extends over 16 amino acids. Germline V gene sequence: CDR1 GTSNPN, CDR2 SVGIG (reference sequence). J gave up 1 base and V 3 bases, and 9 bases lay outside the gene matches. The CDR3 spells CAWRYGTGWGNTEAFF. The DNA of the CDR3 is TGTGCCTGGAGATACGGGACAGGGTGGGGGAACACTGAAGCTTTCTTT.

The chain employs TRBV9 and TRBJ1-4; a weak D match, TRBD1 (5 bases). CDR1 is SGDLS and CDR2 is YYNGEE in the germline V gene. Between the trimmed V and J ends, which lost 4 bases and 1 base, there was a span of 14 bases. The CDR3 is 16 amino acids. CDR3 amino acids: CASSIRHRLTNEKLFF. CDR3 sequence (DNA): TGTGCCAGCAGCATCAGACACAGGTTAACTAATGAAAAACTGTTTTTT.

The chain employs TRBV11-1 and TRBJ2-5; TRBD2 might be the D (5 bases). CDR1 is SGHAT, CDR2 FQDESV, per germline (reference sequence). Trimming pared 5 bases from V and 5 bases from J, leaving 12 bases between. There are 13 residues in the CDR3. The DNA for the CDR3 is TGTGCCAGCAGCCACTCCCCGGGGGAGACCCAGTACTTC. Translated: CASSHSPGETQYF.

The V call is TRBV5-1, the J call TRBJ2-1, with 8 nucleotides matching TRBD2. Per germline, CDR1 SGHRS and CDR2 YFSETQ. V shed 1 base and J 9 bases; nucleotides not matched to a gene: 9. The CDR3 runs 15 residues. In DNA form, the CDR3 reads TGCGCCAGCAGCTTGCGGGCAGCGGGAGTGGGTGAGCAGTTCTTC. Protein sequence: CASSLRAAGVGEQFF.

This sequence joins TRBV9 and TRBJ2-7; 7 nucleotides match TRBD1. With V trimmed by 3 bases and J by 0 bases, 6 bases remained unmatched. The CDR3 spans 15 residues. The germline V gene encodes CDR1 SGDLS and CDR2 YYNGEE. The CDR3 region is CASSARDRVSYEQYF. CDR3 bases: TGTGCCAGCAGCGCCCGGGACAGAGTCTCCTACGAGCAGTACTTC.